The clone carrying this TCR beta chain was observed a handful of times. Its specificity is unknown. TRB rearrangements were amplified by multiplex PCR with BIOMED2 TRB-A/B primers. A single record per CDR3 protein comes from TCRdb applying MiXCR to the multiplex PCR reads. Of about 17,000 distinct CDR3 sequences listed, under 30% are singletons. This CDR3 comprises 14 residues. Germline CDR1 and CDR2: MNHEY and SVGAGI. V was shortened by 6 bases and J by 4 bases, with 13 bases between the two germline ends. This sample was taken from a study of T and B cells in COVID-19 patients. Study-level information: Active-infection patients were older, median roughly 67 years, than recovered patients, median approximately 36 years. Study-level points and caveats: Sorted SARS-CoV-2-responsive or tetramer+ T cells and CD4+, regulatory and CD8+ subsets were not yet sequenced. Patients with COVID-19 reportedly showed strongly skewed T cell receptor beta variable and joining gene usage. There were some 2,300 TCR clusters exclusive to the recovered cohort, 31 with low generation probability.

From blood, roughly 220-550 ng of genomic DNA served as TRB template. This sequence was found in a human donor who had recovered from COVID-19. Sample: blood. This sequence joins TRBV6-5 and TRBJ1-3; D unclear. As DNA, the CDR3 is TGTGCCAGCAGAGATGCGGGGTTCGGAAACACCATATATTTT. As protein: CASRDAGFGNTIYF.